This TCR beta chain was sequenced during a study of patients and donors after allogeneic stem cell transplantation. The sample holds many counts of this clonotype. V was cut by 6 bases and J by 0 bases, with 12 bases left in between. CDR1 and CDR2 from the germline V gene are MNHEY and SVGAGI. The CDR3 has 15 amino acids. In TCRdb, the RT-PCR reads were re-called with MiXCR into one record per CDR3 protein. Here the sample spans approximately 60,000 distinct CDR3 sequences, 13% being singletons. The chain joins TRBV6-5 to TRBJ1-5; D is perhaps TRBD1 (5 bases). The source is a human donor who was either an allogeneic HSCT recipient or a stem cell or donor lymphocyte infusion donor (not recorded which). It is not recorded whose cells these are; they may come from a transplant donor. The sequencing input was blood, either unsorted or a sorted T cell fraction (not recorded which). CDR3 nucleotide sequence: TGTGCCAGCAGCCCGGGACGGGCTAGCAATCAGCCCCAGCATTTT. Protein product: CASSPGRASNQPQHF.